A selection of T cell receptor beta chains follows, all from one sample in a study of CD8 T cells in Susac syndrome. Each CDR3 protein is one row after TCRdb ran MiXCR on the immunoSEQ multiplex PCR reads. Among some 260,000 distinct CDR3 sequences listed, 85% were seen once. What was sequenced was CD8+ T cells from PBMCs. The receptors here all came from a human donor with multiple sclerosis. Both conserved end residues are part of each CDR3. The order of the fields is J gene, V gene, D gene, clone size, CDR3 DNA, CDR3 protein. D genes are given only for firm matches. Not every row has a clone size; where given, it reads once, few, many or a size class.

j_call: TRBJ2-5; v_call: TRBV6-4; d_call: -; clone_size: -; cdr3_nt: TGTGCCAGCAGGCCGCCACCTGGGACCCAGTACTTC; cdr3_aa: CASRPPPGTQYF
j_call: TRBJ2-1; v_call: TRBV19; d_call: -; clone_size: -; cdr3_nt: TGTGCCAGTAGTAATCACAATGAGCAGTTCTTC; cdr3_aa: CASSNHNEQFF
j_call: TRBJ2-2; v_call: TRBV11-2; d_call: -; clone_size: -; cdr3_nt: TGTGCCAGCAGCTTAGGTTCAGTCACCGGGGAGCTGTTTTTT; cdr3_aa: CASSLGSVTGELFF
j_call: TRBJ1-2; v_call: TRBV2; d_call: -; clone_size: -; cdr3_nt: TGTGCCAGCAGTGAAATCAAAACCCCCTGGACAGATGAACATGGCTACACCTTC; cdr3_aa: CASSEIKTPWTDEHGYTF
j_call: TRBJ2-5; v_call: TRBV6-8; d_call: -; clone_size: -; cdr3_nt: TGTGCCAGCAGACACAAAAGGGGAGAGACCCAGTACTTC; cdr3_aa: CASRHKRGETQYF
j_call: TRBJ2-3; v_call: TRBV9; d_call: -; clone_size: -; cdr3_nt: TGTGCCAGCAGCGTAGGAGTTCGCTGGGGGCTCACAGATACGCAGTATTTT; cdr3_aa: CASSVGVRWGLTDTQYF
j_call: TRBJ2-1; v_call: TRBV12-3/TRBV12-4; d_call: TRBD2; clone_size: -; cdr3_nt: TGTGCCAGCAGTAAGATCCTAGCGGGGAGCAATGAGCAGTTCTTC; cdr3_aa: CASSKILAGSNEQFF
j_call: TRBJ2-7; v_call: TRBV20-1; d_call: -; clone_size: -; cdr3_nt: TGCAGTGCTAGAGATCTGGCGCGGGCGGACTACGAGCAGTACTTC; cdr3_aa: CSARDLARADYEQYF
j_call: TRBJ2-2; v_call: TRBV12-3/TRBV12-4; d_call: TRBD2; clone_size: -; cdr3_nt: TGTGCCAGCAGATTAACGGGACTAGCGGGAGGGCCCTCCGGGGAGCTGTTTTTT; cdr3_aa: CASRLTGLAGGPSGELFF
j_call: TRBJ1-1; v_call: TRBV7-6; d_call: TRBD1; clone_size: -; cdr3_nt: TGTGCCAGCAGCTCCTGGACAGGAGACACTGAAGCTTTCTTT; cdr3_aa: CASSSWTGDTEAFF
j_call: TRBJ2-3; v_call: TRBV27; d_call: TRBD2; clone_size: -; cdr3_nt: TGTGCCAGCAGTCTTCAGAGAGCGGGAATTAGCACAGATACGCAGTATTTT; cdr3_aa: CASSLQRAGISTDTQYF
j_call: TRBJ1-2; v_call: TRBV12-3/TRBV12-4; d_call: -; clone_size: -; cdr3_nt: TGTGCCAGCAGCCTACTGCCCCCAGGGGACTATGGCTACACCTTC; cdr3_aa: CASSLLPPGDYGYTF
j_call: TRBJ2-1; v_call: TRBV6-5; d_call: TRBD2; clone_size: -; cdr3_nt: TGTGCCAGCAGCTTGACTAGCGGAAGCTCCTACGATGAGCAGTTCTTC; cdr3_aa: CASSLTSGSSYDEQFF
j_call: TRBJ2-5; v_call: TRBV9; d_call: TRBD2; clone_size: -; cdr3_nt: TGTGCCAGCAGCCCTGGGACTAGCGGGAGGAGGGAGGCCCAGTACTTC; cdr3_aa: CASSPGTSGRREAQYF
j_call: TRBJ2-7; v_call: TRBV27; d_call: -; clone_size: -; cdr3_nt: TGTGCCGCTGGGGCGGGAAATTCCTACGAGCAGTACTTC; cdr3_aa: CAAGAGNSYEQYF
j_call: TRBJ1-1; v_call: TRBV29-1; d_call: -; clone_size: -; cdr3_nt: TGCAGCGCCGCCGAGGGAGTGAACACTGAAGCTTTCTTT; cdr3_aa: CSAAEGVNTEAFF
j_call: TRBJ2-7; v_call: TRBV28; d_call: -; clone_size: -; cdr3_nt: TGTGCCAGCAGTCAGCTACTGAAGGGCCCCTACGAGCAGTACTTC; cdr3_aa: CASSQLLKGPYEQYF
j_call: TRBJ1-1; v_call: TRBV5-1; d_call: TRBD1; clone_size: -; cdr3_nt: TGCGCCAGCAGCTGGGACACAGGGGACCTGAACACTGAAGCTTTCTTT; cdr3_aa: CASSWDTGDLNTEAFF
j_call: TRBJ1-1; v_call: TRBV27; d_call: -; clone_size: -; cdr3_nt: TGTGCCAGCAGTTTTAGGAGGGGAGGCACTGAAGCTTTCTTT; cdr3_aa: CASSFRRGGTEAFF
j_call: TRBJ1-1; v_call: TRBV9; d_call: -; clone_size: once; cdr3_nt: TGTGCCAGCAGCGTAGCCCCCGTGGGCTACGAAGGGTACACTGAAGCTTTCTTT; cdr3_aa: CASSVAPVGYEGYTEAFF
j_call: TRBJ2-2; v_call: TRBV12-5; d_call: -; clone_size: -; cdr3_nt: TGTGCTAGTGGTTCCCTAACCACCGGGGAGCTGTTTTTT; cdr3_aa: CASGSLTTGELFF
j_call: TRBJ1-1; v_call: TRBV11-2; d_call: -; clone_size: -; cdr3_nt: TGTGCCAGCAGCTTAAATAGAGACGTGGTTTACACTGAAGCTTTCTTT; cdr3_aa: CASSLNRDVVYTEAFF
j_call: TRBJ1-6; v_call: TRBV5-6; d_call: -; clone_size: -; cdr3_nt: TGTGCCAGCAGCTTCCAGGGAAGCTCACCCCTCCACTTT; cdr3_aa: CASSFQGSSPLHF
j_call: TRBJ2-5; v_call: TRBV7-9; d_call: -; clone_size: -; cdr3_nt: TGTGCCAGCAGCTTAGTGTGGGGGGCTCGTGAAGGGTACCAAGAGACCCAGTACTTC; cdr3_aa: CASSLVWGAREGYQETQYF
j_call: TRBJ1-2; v_call: TRBV20-1; d_call: -; clone_size: -; cdr3_nt: TGCAGTGCTAGAGACTGGCCACCCTCCCCCGGCTACACCTTC; cdr3_aa: CSARDWPPSPGYTF
j_call: TRBJ2-3; v_call: TRBV7-8; d_call: -; clone_size: few; cdr3_nt: TGTGCCAGCAGCTTAGTGTCGGCAGGTCAAGAGGATACGCAGTATTTT; cdr3_aa: CASSLVSAGQEDTQYF
j_call: TRBJ2-1; v_call: TRBV10-2; d_call: TRBD2; clone_size: -; cdr3_nt: TGCGCCAGCAGTGGGAGCGGGAGTGCCAGCAATGAGCAGTTCTTC; cdr3_aa: CASSGSGSASNEQFF